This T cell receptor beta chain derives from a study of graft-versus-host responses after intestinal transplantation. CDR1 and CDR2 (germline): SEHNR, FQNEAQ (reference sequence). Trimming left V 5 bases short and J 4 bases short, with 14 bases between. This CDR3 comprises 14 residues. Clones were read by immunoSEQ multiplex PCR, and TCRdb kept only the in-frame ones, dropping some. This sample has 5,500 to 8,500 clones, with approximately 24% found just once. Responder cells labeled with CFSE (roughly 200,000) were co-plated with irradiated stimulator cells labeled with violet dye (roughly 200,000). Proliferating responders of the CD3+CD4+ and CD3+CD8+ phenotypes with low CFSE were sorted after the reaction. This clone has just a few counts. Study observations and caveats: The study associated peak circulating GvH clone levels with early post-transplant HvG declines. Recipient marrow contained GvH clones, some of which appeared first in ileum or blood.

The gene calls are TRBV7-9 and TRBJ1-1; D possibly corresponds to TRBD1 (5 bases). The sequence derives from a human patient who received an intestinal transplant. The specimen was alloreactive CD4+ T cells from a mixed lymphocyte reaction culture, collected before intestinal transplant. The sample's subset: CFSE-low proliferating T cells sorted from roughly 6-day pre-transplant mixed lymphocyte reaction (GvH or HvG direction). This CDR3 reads CASSGLGDGTEAFF. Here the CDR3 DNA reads TGTGCCAGCAGCGGACTAGGGGACGGCACTGAAGCTTTCTTT.